The sequence of this TCR beta chain was determined in a study of T-cell reconstitution after alpha-beta-depleted transplantation in children (dated by TCRdb to about 2016). A note on the overall study: Using TCR repertoire profiling, the study quantitatively followed how T-cell immune reconstitution unfolded in children after TCRalphabeta/CD19-depleted allogeneic hematopoietic cell transplantation.

General conclusions and limits of the study: The apparently early alphabetaT-cell count recovery about two months after transplant was reportedly dependent on only several hundred rapidly expanded clones derived from non-depleted graft cells. Over the following months the frequencies of hyperexpanded clones went down, and after one year T-cell counts and TCRbeta diversity were mostly credited to newly produced T cells. In some patients, the high TCRbeta diversity seen at day 60 was put down to recipient T cells and intrathymic progenitors that had survived conditioning.

The treatment or condition tag for this specimen amounts to: allogeneic hematopoietic cell transplantation with graft depleted of TCRalphabeta T cells and CD19 B cells. Transplant recipients were children who received TCRalphabeta/CD19-depleted allogeneic hematopoietic cell grafts. To prepare the library, PCR was applied. TCRdb lists the instrument as Illumina HiSeq 2500. Molecular barcoding was employed in the preparation of TCR libraries, with unique molecular identifiers being used to normalize TCRbeta repertoire quantification. TCRdb trimmed the raw reads at Q25, called clones with MiXCR and kept productive beta chains. Identical CDR3 proteins give one entry, which carries the most common genes and DNA. The sample table lists hundreds of thousands of distinct CDR3 sequences, around a tenth of them with a count of one. The ten largest account for around 20% of the sample. This clonotype was observed at least ten times. It lacks a known antigen. The sample holds no much larger clone one base away, and base qualities are not on file.

The TCR sequence derives from a male patient aged 2 to 10 who had a stem cell transplant for chronic granulomatous disease, so the T cells may come from the graft donor. The sample here was peripheral blood, taken 180 days after TCRalphabeta/CD19-depleted stem cell transplant.

CDR3 reads: CASSRGGGSSYEQYF. The DNA sequence is TGCGCCAGCAGCCGGGGCGGCGGGAGTTCCTACGAGCAGTACTTC. The V and J segments used are TRBV5-1 and TRBJ2-7; TRBD2 lines up with 7 middle nucleotides. The CDR3 holds 15 amino acids from the cysteine to the phenylalanine. The sequence is cut down to CDR3 DNA, 45 bases in frame from base 1. Sequences SGHRS (CDR1) and YFSETQ (CDR2) are obtained from the germline V gene. Unmatched junction bases come to 8, with V trimmed by 4 bases and J by 1 base.